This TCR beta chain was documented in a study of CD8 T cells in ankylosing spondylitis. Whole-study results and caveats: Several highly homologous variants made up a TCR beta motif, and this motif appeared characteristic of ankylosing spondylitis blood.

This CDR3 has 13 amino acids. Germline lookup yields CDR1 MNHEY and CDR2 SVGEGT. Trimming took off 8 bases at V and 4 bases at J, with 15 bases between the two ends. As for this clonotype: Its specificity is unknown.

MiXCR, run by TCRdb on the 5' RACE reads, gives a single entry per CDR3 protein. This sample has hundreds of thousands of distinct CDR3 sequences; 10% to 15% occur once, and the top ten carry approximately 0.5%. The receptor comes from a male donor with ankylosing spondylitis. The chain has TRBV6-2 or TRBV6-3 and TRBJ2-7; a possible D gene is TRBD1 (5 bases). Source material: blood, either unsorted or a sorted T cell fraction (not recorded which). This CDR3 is CASGAQILYEQYF. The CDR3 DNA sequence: TGTGCCAGCGGGGCTCAGATCCTGTACGAGCAGTACTTC.